This T cell receptor beta chain derives from a study of T cell repertoires in aging, cancer and after chemotherapy. TRB rearrangements spanning V, D and J were amplified using mixed TRB-A/B primers. Each CDR3 protein gets one entry after TCRdb re-called the multiplex PCR reads with MiXCR. The sample contains under 450 distinct CDR3 sequences, roughly a quarter of which appear only once. This CDR3 spans 12 amino acids. Germline CDR1 reads SGHNT; CDR2 reads YENEEA. V lost 4 bases and J 7 bases, leaving 8 bases between the germline ends. A few counts support this clonotype. Amplification of TCR beta used genomic DNA extracted from peripheral blood.

The receptor comes from a human donor with a blood cancer. The rearrangement links TRBV11-3 to TRBJ2-1; D may be TRBD2 (6 bases). Sequencing used blood. In nucleotides, the CDR3 is TGTGCCAGCAGCTCCCGGGGGAATGAGCAGTTCTTC. This codes for CASSSRGNEQFF.